Presented here are 21 T cell receptor beta chains from one specimen sequenced in a study of T cell responses to AZD1222 COVID-19 vaccine. Using immunoSEQ multiplex PCR, the repertoire was profiled, and TCRdb retains in-frame clones only, with some absent. This table holds around 200,000 clones, 85% to 90% found once. The sample here was peripheral blood, taken on day 0 of AZD1222 vaccination. The receptors here all came from an adult in good health.

J is TRBJ1-1 and V is TRBV19; no reliable D call. The CDR3 is 13 residues long. CDR1 is LNHDA and CDR2 is SQIVND in the germline V gene (reference sequence). With 8 bases removed from V and 1 base from J, the gap between germline ends came to 11 bases. The CDR3, as DNA: TGTGCCAGTTCCTGGACGGGGAACACTGAAGCTTTCTTT. Protein sequence: CASSWTGNTEAFF.

This chain uses TRBV2 with TRBJ2-7; 10 bases map to TRBD1. V lost 6 bases to trimming and J lost 5 bases; unmatched junction nucleotides: 10. The CDR3 contains 15 residues. Per the germline V gene, CDR1 is SNHLY and CDR2 is FYNNEI. DNA of the CDR3: TGTGCCAGCAGACCTACCGGGACAGGGGACCACGAGCAGTACTTC. Protein: CASRPTGTGDHEQYF.

The V call is TRBV2, the J call TRBJ2-5; D call uncertain. V lost 6 bases to trimming and J lost 2 bases, with 10 bases between them. Per the germline V gene, CDR1 is SNHLY and CDR2 is FYNNEI. CDR3 length: 13 residues. The CDR3 spells CASRGKVQETQYF. CDR3 sequence (DNA): TGTGCCAGCAGGGGGAAGGTGCAAGAGACCCAGTACTTC. The variable domain in full, with the rest retrieved from reference TRBV2 and TRBJ2-5, is EPEVTQTPSHQVTQMGQEVILRCVPISNHLYFYWYRQILGQKVEFLVSFYNNEISEKSEIFDDQFSVERPDGSNFTLKIRSTKLEDSAMYFCASRGKVQETQYFGPGTRLLVL.

The chain carries TRBV19 and TRBJ1-5; no clear D gene. CDR1 is LNHDA, CDR2 SQIVND, per germline (reference sequence). The CDR3 extends over 13 amino acids. The V gene lost 7 bases and the J gene lost 0 bases, with 7 bases spanning the gap. CDR3 DNA sequence: TGTGCCAGTAAGGGCAGTAGCAATCAGCCCCAGCATTTT. The encoded protein is CASKGSSNQPQHF.

The chain links TRBV10-3 to TRBJ2-2, with 10 positions matching TRBD2. The junction had 10 bases not matched to a gene; V was cut back by 2 bases and J by 4 bases. The CDR3 loop spans 18 amino acids. Germline CDR1 ENHRY, CDR2 SYGVKD. The CDR3 sequence is CAISEGVAGGQSTGELFF. CDR3 nucleotides: TGTGCCATCAGTGAGGGGGTAGCGGGGGGTCAGAGCACCGGGGAGCTGTTTTTT.

The gene calls are TRBV28 and TRBJ1-2; TRBD1 aligns across 8 bases. The J segment lost 6 bases and the V segment lost 6 bases, leaving 6 bases of the junction unmatched. This CDR3 is built from 13 residues. CDR1 and CDR2 (germline): MDHEN, SYDVKM. The CDR3 nucleotides are TGTGCCAGCAGCTTACTGGACAGGGATGGCTACACCTTC. Its translation: CASSLLDRDGYTF.

The chain links TRBV5-8 to TRBJ2-2, with D possibly TRBD1 on 6 matching bases. V was trimmed by 4 bases and J by 7 bases, leaving 23 bases between them. Germline V CDR1 and CDR2: SGHTS, YDEGEE. CDR3 length equals 17 residues. The CDR3 DNA reads TGTGCCAGCAGCACAACAGGGAATCTCTATCTTGACGGGGAGCTGTTTTTT. This sequence encodes CASSTTGNLYLDGELFF.

The rearrangement joins TRBV12-5 to TRBJ2-7, with D possibly matching TRBD2 (7 bases). The germline V and J ends were trimmed by 9 bases and 6 bases, with 9 bases remaining between them. Per the germline V gene, CDR1 is LGHNT and CDR2 is FRNRAP. This CDR3 has 10 amino acids. The CDR3 nucleotides read TGTGCTAGCGGGGGGCGCGAGCAGTACTTC. Its translation is CASGGREQYF.

The chain employs TRBV5-5 and TRBJ2-7; D gene uncertain. Germline V lookup: CDR1 SGHKS, CDR2 YYEKEE (reference sequence). This CDR3 has 13 amino acids. Between the trimmed V and J ends, which lost 2 bases and 5 bases, there was a span of 11 bases. The CDR3 DNA reads TGTGCCAGCAGCTTTGATAGGGTTGACGAGCAGTACTTC. Translation: CASSFDRVDEQYF.

This clone came up once. The CDR3 protein is CASSLGTGLNEKLFF. The CDR3 bases are TGCGCCAGCAGCTTGGGGACAGGCCTAAATGAAAAACTGTTTTTT. V usage is TRBV5-1 and J usage is TRBJ1-4, with 7 bases identical to TRBD1. Germline V gene lookup returns CDR1 SGHRS and CDR2 YFSETQ. The V segment lost 0 bases and the J segment 5 bases; nucleotides outside the gene matches: 4. The CDR3 is 15 amino acids.

The V and J genes are TRBV9 and TRBJ2-5; 8 bases line up with TRBD1. CDR3 length equals 14 residues. The germline V gene has CDR1 SGDLS and CDR2 YYNGEE. The V segment lost 4 bases and the J segment 4 bases; nucleotides outside the gene matches: 6. CDR3 nucleotides: TGTGCCAGCAGCCCATGGACAGGGAGAGAGACCCAGTACTTC. It specifies CASSPWTGRETQYF.

V is TRBV30 and J is TRBJ1-6, with D possibly being TRBD1 (5 bases). Trimming left V 4 bases short and J 11 bases short, with 12 bases between. This CDR3 is built from 12 residues. Germline CDR1 GTSNPN, CDR2 SVGIG (reference sequence). In nucleotides, the CDR3 is TGTGCCTGGACAAGCGGGGCCCCACCCCTCCACTTT. This translates into CAWTSGAPPLHF. The full variable domain, its missing parts supplied by reference TRBV30 and TRBJ1-6, is SQTIHQWPATLVQPVGSPLSLECTVEGTSNPNLYWYRQAAGRGLQLLFYSVGIGQISSEVPQNLSASRPQDRQFILSSKKLLLSDSGFYLCAWTSGAPPLHFGNGTRLTVT.

The chain employs TRBV29-1 and TRBJ1-4; D possibly corresponds to TRBD1 (6 bases). This CDR3 spans 13 amino acids. Trimming took off 4 bases at V and 7 bases at J, with 13 bases between the two ends. CDR1 is SQVTM, CDR2 ANQGSEA, per germline. As DNA, the CDR3 is TGCAGCGTTGTGCGGGAAGGGGGTGAAAAACTGTTTTTT. This translates into CSVVREGGEKLFF.

This clone was detected only a few times. The chain employs TRBV6-2 or TRBV6-3 and TRBJ1-1, with no clear D. Trimming stripped 6 bases from V and 4 bases from J, with 15 bases between. From germline, CDR1 is MNHEY and CDR2 SVGEGT. The CDR3 has 14 residues. The CDR3 DNA sequence: TGTGCCAGCAGCATGGCCTGGCGGGGCACTGAAGCTTTCTTT. It encodes CASSMAWRGTEAFF.

The CDR3 region is CASSQGLRTGHTDTQYF. CDR3 bases: TGCGCCAGCAGCCAAGGTCTCCGGACAGGGCACACAGATACGCAGTATTTT. The rearrangement joins TRBV5-1 to TRBJ2-3, with TRBD1 matching 8 bases. Trimming took 4 bases from V and 2 from J; bases not matched to a gene: 12. CDR1 and CDR2 (germline): SGHRS, YFSETQ. CDR3 length: 17 residues.

In this sample, this clone turned up once. V gene TRBV27 combines with J gene TRBJ2-5, with 10 nucleotides matching TRBD2. The germline V gene has CDR1 MNHEY and CDR2 SMNVEV (reference sequence). This CDR3 is 15 amino acids long. Trimming at V came to 3 bases and at J to 4 bases, leaving 5 bases not matched to a gene. CDR3 coding DNA: TGTGCCAGCAGTTTGGATGCTAGCGGGGGAGAGACCCAGTACTTC. Translated, it gives CASSLDASGGETQYF.

V is TRBV11-2 and J is TRBJ1-2, with a weak D call TRBD1 (5 bases). V was clipped by 5 bases and J by 7 bases, with 17 bases between them. Germline V gene sequence: CDR1 SGHAT, CDR2 FQNNGV. The CDR3 totals 14 residues. CDR3 in amino acids: CASSLGAVGPGYTF. The DNA of the CDR3 is TGTGCCAGCAGCCTAGGGGCGGTCGGGCCTGGCTACACCTTC.

The CDR3 coding sequence is TGTGCCAGCAGTTCCATCGGACTAGTCTACGAGCAGTACTTC. Protein product: CASSSIGLVYEQYF. The chain links TRBV6-5 to TRBJ2-7, with 7 bases matching TRBD2. CDR1 and CDR2 (germline): MNHEY, SVGAGI. CDR3 length: 14 amino acids. With V trimmed by 4 bases and J by 3 bases, 6 bases remained unmatched.

Written as DNA, the CDR3 is TGTGCCAGCAGTGACAGGAGCTCCTATAATTCACCCCTCCACTTT. Translated, it gives CASSDRSSYNSPLHF. The chain is built from TRBV6-1 and TRBJ1-6; no firm D call. V lost 3 bases, J lost 0 bases, and 6 bases lay in between. This CDR3 contains 15 residues. Per germline, CDR1 MNHNS and CDR2 SASEGT.

The chain links TRBV11-3 to TRBJ2-2, with D perhaps matching TRBD1 (6 bases). The CDR3 sequence is 14 residues long. Germline CDR1 SGHNT, CDR2 YENEEA. V was trimmed by 6 bases and J by 1 base, leaving 9 bases between them. The CDR3: CASRPTGNTGELFF. The CDR3 nucleotides read TGTGCCAGCAGACCGACAGGGAACACCGGGGAGCTGTTTTTT.

The chain carries TRBV2 and TRBJ1-1, with D possibly TRBD1 on 6 matching bases. CDR1 and CDR2 from the germline V gene are SNHLY and FYNNEI. The CDR3 totals 14 residues. Trimming stripped 6 bases from V and 1 base from J, with 12 bases between. CDR3 loop: CASRGGLPNTEAFF. DNA for the CDR3: TGTGCCAGCAGAGGGGGACTCCCGAACACTGAAGCTTTCTTT.